Below are 18 T cell receptor beta chains sequenced from a single sample in a study of T cell repertoires in cytomegalovirus infection. TCRdb reanalysed the reads using MiXCR and keeps one entry per CDR3 protein. The sample yields hundreds of thousands of distinct CDR3 sequences, approximately 24% seen once. The sample was CD8+ T cells from PBMCs. These receptors originate from a human donor in good health (CMV status not recorded). Some clones in this sample may be carry-over from other donors' samples.

In its sample, this clonotype was seen a few times. The rearrangement joins TRBV12-3 or TRBV12-4 to TRBJ2-7, with TRBD2 as a possible D gene (5 bases). Trimming stripped 3 bases from V and 3 bases from J, with 12 bases between. There are 14 residues in the CDR3. CDR3: CASSFGQDYYEQYF. The CDR3 DNA follows: TGTGCCAGCAGTTTCGGCCAAGACTACTACGAGCAGTACTTC.

The chain links TRBV2 to TRBJ2-7, with a tentative D call TRBD1 (5 bases). The V end lost 6 bases, the J end lost 3 bases, and 12 bases lay between the germline ends. Germline values: CDR1 SNHLY, CDR2 FYNNEI. There are 13 residues in the CDR3. The CDR3 region is CASSVVGVYEQYV. The CDR3, as DNA: TGTGCCAGCAGCGTCGTAGGGGTCTACGAGCAGTACGTC.

CDR3 loop: CATSSRDRGYEQYF. The CDR3 DNA sequence: TGTGCCACCAGCAGTCGGGACAGGGGCTACGAGCAGTACTTC. This chain links TRBV15 with TRBJ2-7; 10 bases fit TRBD1. CDR3 size: 14 residues. Trimming cost V 3 bases and J 3 bases; bases outside gene matches: 2. The V gene's germline CDR1 is LNHNV and CDR2 YYDKDF (reference sequence).

The sample holds a few counts of this clonotype. The rearrangement joins TRBV12-5 to TRBJ1-1; D gene unclear. This CDR3 has 13 amino acids. From germline, CDR1 is LGHNT and CDR2 FRNRAP. V was clipped by 0 bases and J by 5 bases, with 7 bases between them. CDR3 sequence: CASGLVSGTEAFF. In DNA form, the CDR3 reads TGTGCTAGTGGTTTGGTAAGCGGAACTGAAGCTTTCTTT. The full variable domain, with the rest looked up from reference TRBV12-5 and TRBJ1-1, is DARVTQTPRHKVTEMGQEVTMRCQPILGHNTVFWYRQTMMQGLELLAYFRNRAPLDDSGMPKDRFSAEMPDATLATLKIQPSEPRDSAVYFCASGLVSGTEAFFGQGTRLTVV.

This clonotype was seen only a few times. This chain joins TRBV4-1 and TRBJ1-1; D is perhaps TRBD1 (6 bases). Looked up from germline, CDR1 is MGHRA and CDR2 is YSYEKL. V lost 4 bases and J lost 8, with 11 bases in between. The CDR3 is made up of 12 amino acids. CDR3 amino acids: CASSPSQGEAFF. The CDR3 nucleotides read TGCGCCAGCAGCCCTAGTCAGGGGGAAGCTTTCTTT.

A remark on this clonotype: This may stem from a read error, because a much larger clone lies one nucleotide away. This chain joins TRBV7-2 and TRBJ1-2; D is ambiguous. The CDR3 consists of 12 residues. The V gene's germline CDR1 is SGHTA and CDR2 FQGNSA. CDR3 nucleotide sequence: TGTGTCAGCAGCTTCCCCATATATGGCTACACCTTC. This encodes CVSSFPIYGYTF.

In regard to this clonotype: Relative to the germline gene, one junction end is altered; a read error may explain this. The rearrangement joins TRBV6-2 or TRBV6-3 to TRBJ2-1; a possible D gene is TRBD2 (6 bases). This CDR3 region has 18 residues. The germline V gene has CDR1 MNHEY and CDR2 SVGEGT. The CDR3 nucleotides read TGTGCCAGCAGTTACTCGTTTTCCGGGACTTTCCTTTCTAATGAGCGGTTCTTC. This translates into CASSYSFSGTFLSNERFF.

This chain joins TRBV7-9 and TRBJ2-7; D remains unclear. Between the trimmed V and J ends, which lost 4 bases and 2 bases, there was a span of 21 bases. Germline-derived CDR1 and CDR2 are SEHNR and FQNEAQ (reference sequence). The CDR3 has 17 amino acids. The CDR3 sequence is CASSSIASERPTYEQYF. The CDR3 nucleotides read TGTGCCAGCAGCTCAATTGCCTCCGAACGTCCGACCTACGAGCAGTACTTC.

This clonotype was detected only a few times. This sequence joins TRBV9 and TRBJ2-1, with 8 bases identical to TRBD2. Per the germline V gene, CDR1 is SGDLS and CDR2 is YYNGEE. This CDR3 spans 15 amino acids. V trimming: 3 bases; J trimming: 7 bases; junction bases outside the gene matches: 9. The chain's CDR3 is CASSASGGSGNEQFF. CDR3 nucleotides: TGTGCCAGCAGCGCCAGCGGGGGCTCCGGTAATGAGCAGTTCTTC.

This chain links TRBV6-8 with TRBJ2-7, with D possibly TRBD2 on 6 matching bases. V gave up 4 bases and J gave up 3 bases, with 19 bases separating them. CDR1 and CDR2 from the germline V gene are MNHGY and SAAAGT. The CDR3 contains 16 residues. CDR3: CASSSTPSGVSYEQYV. The CDR3 nucleotides are TGTGCCAGCAGTTCAACTCCTTCGGGGGTGAGCTACGAGCAGTACGTC.

The rearrangement links TRBV29-1 to TRBJ2-1; 9 bases fit TRBD2. CDR1 and CDR2 (germline): SQVTM, ANQGSEA. With 0 bases clipped from V and 3 bases from J, the junction kept 12 bases outside the gene matches. The CDR3 totals 18 residues. The CDR3 nucleotides are TGCAGCGTTGAAGACCCGCGTCCCTCTAGCGGGATCTACAATGAGCAGTTCTTC. The encoded protein is CSVEDPRPSSGIYNEQFF.

This clonotype was observed at least ten times. The chain combines TRBV12-5 with TRBJ1-2; 7 nucleotides align to TRBD1. CDR3 length: 16 amino acids. V was pared by 6 bases and J by 3 bases, with 13 bases of the junction left unmatched. Germline CDR1 and CDR2: LGHNT and FRNRAP. The CDR3 spells CASGYNRDSLHYGYTF. The CDR3 bases are TGTGCTAGTGGCTACAACAGGGACAGTCTACACTATGGCTACACCTTC.

At least ten counts were recorded for this clonotype. The chain carries TRBV5-1 and TRBJ1-1; TRBD1 might be the D (6 bases). The CDR3 runs to 12 residues. Trimming removed 0 bases at V and 11 bases at J, with 11 bases between. Germline V lookup: CDR1 SGHRS, CDR2 YFSETQ. The CDR3 spells CASSLDQGRAFF. CDR3 sequence (DNA): TGCGCCAGCAGCTTGGACCAGGGGAGGGCTTTCTTT.

This clonotype was found a few times. DNA for the CDR3: TGTGCCAGCAGTAAACAGCTTAGCGGGAACACTGAAGCTTTCTTT. Protein: CASSKQLSGNTEAFF. This chain connects TRBV12-3 or TRBV12-4 to TRBJ1-1; D unresolved. The CDR3 consists of 15 residues. The V gene lost 5 bases and the J gene lost 1 base, with 14 bases spanning the gap.

This clonotype was detected ten times or more. V usage is TRBV7-9 and J usage is TRBJ1-2; no clear D gene. The germline CDR1 and CDR2 sequences are SEHNR and FQNEAQ (reference sequence). The length of the CDR3 is 17 residues. Trimming cost V 0 bases and J 6 bases, with 20 bases left between them. CDR3 in amino acids: CASSLAPGRNNYDGYTF. The DNA for the CDR3 is TGTGCCAGCAGCTTAGCGCCCGGACGGAATAACTACGATGGCTACACCTTC.

This clonotype was seen many times. The rearrangement joins TRBV6-5 to TRBJ2-7, with 10 bases fitting TRBD1. The CDR3 consists of 15 residues. Trimming removed 6 bases from V and 0 bases from J; junction bases left unmatched: 5. CDR1 and CDR2 (germline): MNHEY, SVGAGI. CDR3 sequence: CASSPGQGISYEQYV. The CDR3 DNA sequence: TGTGCCAGCAGCCCGGGACAGGGGATCTCCTACGAGCAGTACGTC.

This clonotype was found many times. The chain uses TRBV7-9 and TRBJ2-1; no reliable D call. V was trimmed by 3 bases and J by 2 bases, leaving 11 bases between them. CDR3 size: 15 residues. CDR1 SEHNR and CDR2 FQNEAQ come from the germline V gene (reference sequence). The CDR3 reads CASSFVGRTYNEQFF. As DNA, the CDR3 is TGTGCCAGCAGCTTTGTAGGGCGAACCTACAATGAGCAGTTCTTC. Using reference TRBV7-9 and TRBJ2-1 for the parts outside the CDR3, the full variable domain is DTGVSQNPRHKITKRGQNVTFRCDPISEHNRLYWYRQTLGQGPEFLTYFQNEAQLEKSRLLSDRFSAERPKGSFSTLEIQRTEQGDSAMYLCASSFVGRTYNEQFFGPGTRLTVL.

The chain couples TRBV20-1 to TRBJ1-6; D unclear. Germline loops: CDR1 DFQATT, CDR2 SNEGSKA (reference sequence). V was trimmed by 0 bases and J by 1 base, leaving 7 bases between them. The CDR3 spans 15 residues. The CDR3 protein is CSARDWQSYNSPLHF. In nucleotides, the CDR3 is TGCAGTGCTAGAGATTGGCAGTCCTATAATTCACCCCTCCACTTT.